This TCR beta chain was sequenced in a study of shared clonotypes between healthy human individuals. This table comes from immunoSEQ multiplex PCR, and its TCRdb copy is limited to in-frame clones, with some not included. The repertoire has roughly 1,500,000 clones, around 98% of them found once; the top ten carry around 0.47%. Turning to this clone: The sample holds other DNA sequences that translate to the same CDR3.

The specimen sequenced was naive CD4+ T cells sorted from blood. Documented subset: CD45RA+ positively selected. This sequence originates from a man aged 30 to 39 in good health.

The CDR3: CASSPGTAQETQYF. The DNA for the CDR3 is TGTGCCAGCTCACCAGGGACGGCACAAGAGACCCAGTACTTC. The chain carries TRBV18 and TRBJ2-5; perhaps D is TRBD1 or TRBD2 (5 bases each). The V gene lost 2 bases and the J gene lost 2 bases, with 9 bases spanning the gap. This CDR3 is 14 amino acids long. Germline-derived CDR1 and CDR2 are KGHSH and LQKENI.